A single T cell receptor (beta chain) is shown here with its context. Original data processing: How many nucleated cells were present was estimated from reference gene primer amplification. Sequencing was performed with immunoSEQ multiplex PCR; in TCRdb, only in-frame clones are kept and a portion is missing. The V and J calls and clone size come from that table; D and trimming were worked out from the DNA. The data hold hundreds of thousands of clones, with about 89% observed a single time. This CDR3 comprises 14 residues. Germline CDR1 SGHRS, CDR2 YFSETQ. V was clipped by 0 bases and J by 5 bases, with 10 bases between them. Patients at the Seattle site were enrolled during active infection and followed longitudinally. The record originates from a study of blood T cell repertoires in COVID-19. Whole-study context: COVID-19 samples from acute and convalescent phases originated in the United States, Italy and Spain. PBMCs, B-cell-depleted T cells, or T cells provided the cDNA or gDNA that made up the material.

Sequencing was done on a sample of peripheral blood. This sequence originates from a woman in her forties or fifties with COVID-19, enrolled during active disease. V is TRBV5-1 and J is TRBJ2-3; D possibly corresponds to TRBD1 (5 bases). This CDR3 is CASSLDKGIDTQYF. The DNA of the CDR3 is TGCGCCAGCAGCTTGGATAAGGGGATAGATACGCAGTATTTT.